This T cell receptor beta chain comes out of a study of cytomegalovirus exposure and HLA in healthy donors. Trimming at V came to 4 bases and at J to 9 bases, leaving 14 bases not matched to a gene. The CDR3 extends over 16 amino acids. Germline V CDR1 and CDR2: SGDLS, YYNGEE. The table came from immunoSEQ multiplex PCR; TCRdb's copy has only in-frame clones and leaves some out. This sample carries around 120,000 clones, more than 85% of them seen once, and the ten largest clones take around 4.5%. The chain joins TRBV9 to TRBJ2-3; 10 nucleotides match TRBD1. The sequence derives from a man aged 18 to 29 in good health and CMV-seropositive. The material sequenced was PBMCs. The CDR3 loop reads CASSTFSGTGVKTQYF. CDR3 nucleotides: TGTGCCAGCAGCACCTTCTCCGGGACAGGGGTTAAGACGCAGTATTTT.